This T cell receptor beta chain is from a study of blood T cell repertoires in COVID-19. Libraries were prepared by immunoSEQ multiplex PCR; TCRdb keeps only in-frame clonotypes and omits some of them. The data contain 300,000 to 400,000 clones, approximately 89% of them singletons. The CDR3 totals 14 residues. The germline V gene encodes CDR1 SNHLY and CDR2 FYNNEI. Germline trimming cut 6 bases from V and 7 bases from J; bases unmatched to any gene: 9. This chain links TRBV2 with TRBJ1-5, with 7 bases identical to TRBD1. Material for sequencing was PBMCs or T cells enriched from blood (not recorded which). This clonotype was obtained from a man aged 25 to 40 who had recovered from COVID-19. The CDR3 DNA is TGTGCCAGCAGCCGAGGGGGCGCACGACAGCCCCAGCATTTT. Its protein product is CASSRGGARQPQHF.